This T cell receptor beta chain was sequenced for a study of T cells in Graves' hyperthyroidism and ophthalmopathy. To note about this clonotype: Its specificity is not known.

Study results and caveats: The model forecast ophthalmopathy, anticipating it by a median around 6.5 months before onset. Most expanded thyroid clonotypes above 0.001 also appeared in blood. Ophthalmopathy and stable hyperthyroidism were separated by a 13 V-J model.

The hyperthyroidism was newly diagnosed and had lasted under 2 months; the patients were aged 18 to 65. RNA transcripts provided the source from which TCR beta CDR3 regions were amplified. Using the HTBI primer set, a first-round RT-PCR was run on the TCR CDR3. TCRdb ran MiXCR on the multiplex PCR reads and lists one entry per CDR3 protein. The profile shows about 580,000 distinct CDR3 sequences, approximately 13% of them singletons. Source material: blood. The TCR originated in a woman in her 30s with Graves' hyperthyroidism that later progressed to Graves' ophthalmopathy.

The CDR3 loop reads CASSMGTGERSNQPQHF. CDR3 nucleotide sequence: TGTGCCAGTAGTATGGGGACAGGGGAGAGAAGCAATCAGCCCCAGCATTTT. V usage is TRBV19 and J usage is TRBJ1-5; 10 bases map to TRBD1. CDR1 LNHDA and CDR2 SQIVND come from the germline V gene (reference sequence). This CDR3 spans 17 amino acids. The ends lost 3 bases at V and 1 base at J; junction bases unmatched: 6.